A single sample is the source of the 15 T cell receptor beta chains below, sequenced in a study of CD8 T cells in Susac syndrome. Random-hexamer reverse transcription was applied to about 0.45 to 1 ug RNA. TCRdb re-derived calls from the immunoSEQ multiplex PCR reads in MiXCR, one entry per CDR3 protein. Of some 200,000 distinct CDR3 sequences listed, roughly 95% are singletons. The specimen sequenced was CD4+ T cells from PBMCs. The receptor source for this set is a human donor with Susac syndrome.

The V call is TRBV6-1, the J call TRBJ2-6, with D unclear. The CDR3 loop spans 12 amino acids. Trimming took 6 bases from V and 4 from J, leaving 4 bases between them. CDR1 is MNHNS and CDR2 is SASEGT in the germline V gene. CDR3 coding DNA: TGTGCCAGCAGCTGGGGGGCCAACGTCCTGACTTTC. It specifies CASSWGANVLTF.

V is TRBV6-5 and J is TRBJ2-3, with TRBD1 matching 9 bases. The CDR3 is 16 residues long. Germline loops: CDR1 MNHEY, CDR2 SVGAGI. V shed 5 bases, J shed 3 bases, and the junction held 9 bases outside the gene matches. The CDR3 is CASSNRGDRVTDTQYF. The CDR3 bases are TGTGCCAGCAGTAACAGGGGGGACAGGGTTACAGATACGCAGTATTTT.

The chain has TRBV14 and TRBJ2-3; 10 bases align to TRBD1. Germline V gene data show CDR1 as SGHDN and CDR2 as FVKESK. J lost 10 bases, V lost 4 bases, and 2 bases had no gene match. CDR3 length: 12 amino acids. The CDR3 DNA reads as TGTGCCAGCAGCCGCGACAGGGGGCCGCAGTATTTT. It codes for CASSRDRGPQYF.

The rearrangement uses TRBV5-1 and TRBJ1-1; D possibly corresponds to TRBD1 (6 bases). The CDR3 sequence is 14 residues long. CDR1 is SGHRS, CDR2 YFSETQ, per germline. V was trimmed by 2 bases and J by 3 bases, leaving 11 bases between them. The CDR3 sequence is CASSLGQKDTEAFF. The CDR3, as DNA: TGCGCCAGCAGCTTAGGACAGAAGGACACTGAAGCTTTCTTT.

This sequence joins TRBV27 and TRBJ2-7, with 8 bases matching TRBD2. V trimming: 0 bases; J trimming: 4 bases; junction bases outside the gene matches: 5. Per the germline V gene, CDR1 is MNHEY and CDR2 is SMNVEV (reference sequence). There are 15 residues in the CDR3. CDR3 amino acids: CASSLSQRGRYEQYF. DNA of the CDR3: TGTGCCAGCAGTTTATCGCAGCGGGGGAGATACGAGCAGTACTTC.

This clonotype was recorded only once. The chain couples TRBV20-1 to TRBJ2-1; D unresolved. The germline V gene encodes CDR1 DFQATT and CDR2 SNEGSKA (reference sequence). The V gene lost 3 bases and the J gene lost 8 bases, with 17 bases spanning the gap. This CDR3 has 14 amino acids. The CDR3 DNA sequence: TGCAGTGCTAGTAGTCTCGAAGGTGGCGATGAGCAGTTCTTC. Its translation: CSASSLEGGDEQFF.

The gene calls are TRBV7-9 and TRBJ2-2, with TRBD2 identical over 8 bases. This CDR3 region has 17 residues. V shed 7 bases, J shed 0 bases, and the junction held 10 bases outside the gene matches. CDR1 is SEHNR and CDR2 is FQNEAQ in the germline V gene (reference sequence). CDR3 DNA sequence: TGTGCCAGCATAGGGGGACTAGTGACCTCGAACACCGGGGAGCTGTTTTTT. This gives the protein CASIGGLVTSNTGELFF.

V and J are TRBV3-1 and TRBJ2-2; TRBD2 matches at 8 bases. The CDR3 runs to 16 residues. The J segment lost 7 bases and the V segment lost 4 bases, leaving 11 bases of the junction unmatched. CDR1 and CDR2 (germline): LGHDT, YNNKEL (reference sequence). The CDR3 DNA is TGTGCCAGCAGCCCAAGTCGGGGGGGCGAAGGCGGGGAGCTGTTTTTT. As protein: CASSPSRGGEGGELFF.

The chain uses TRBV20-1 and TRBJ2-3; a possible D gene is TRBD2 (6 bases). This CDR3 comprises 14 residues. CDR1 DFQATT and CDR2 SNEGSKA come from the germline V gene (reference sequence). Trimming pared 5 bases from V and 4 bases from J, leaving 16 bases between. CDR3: CSADRGVEADTQYF. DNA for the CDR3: TGCAGTGCTGACCGCGGGGTAGAAGCAGATACGCAGTATTTT.

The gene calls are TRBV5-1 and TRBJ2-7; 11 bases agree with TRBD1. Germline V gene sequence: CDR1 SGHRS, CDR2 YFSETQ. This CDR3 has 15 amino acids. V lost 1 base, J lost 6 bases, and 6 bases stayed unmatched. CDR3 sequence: CASSLQGTGGSEQYF. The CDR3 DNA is TGCGCCAGCAGCTTGCAAGGGACAGGGGGATCCGAGCAGTACTTC.

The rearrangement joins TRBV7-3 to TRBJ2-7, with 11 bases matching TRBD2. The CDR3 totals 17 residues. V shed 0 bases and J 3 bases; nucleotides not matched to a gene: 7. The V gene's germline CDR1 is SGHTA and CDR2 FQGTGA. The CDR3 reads CASSLTVVGLAGYEQYF. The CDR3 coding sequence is TGTGCCAGCAGCTTAACAGTCGTCGGACTAGCGGGCTACGAGCAGTACTTC. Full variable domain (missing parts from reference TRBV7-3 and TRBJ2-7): GAGVSQTPSNKVTEKGKYVELRCDPISGHTALYWYRQSLGQGPEFLIYFQGTGAADDSGLPNDRFFAVRPEGSVSTLKIQRTERGDSAVYLCASSLTVVGLAGYEQYFGPGTRLTVT.

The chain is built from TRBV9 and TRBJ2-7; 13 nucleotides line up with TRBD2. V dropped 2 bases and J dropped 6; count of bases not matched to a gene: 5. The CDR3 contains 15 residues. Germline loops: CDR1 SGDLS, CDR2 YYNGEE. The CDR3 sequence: CASSVGLAGVSEQYF. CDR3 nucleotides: TGTGCCAGCAGCGTCGGACTAGCGGGGGTCTCCGAGCAGTACTTC.

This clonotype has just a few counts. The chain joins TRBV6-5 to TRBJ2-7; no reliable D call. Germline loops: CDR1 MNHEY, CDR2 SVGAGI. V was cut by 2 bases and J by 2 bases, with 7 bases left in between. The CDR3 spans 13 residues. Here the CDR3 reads CASSYEATYEQYF. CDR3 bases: TGTGCCAGCAGTTACGAGGCAACCTACGAGCAGTACTTC.

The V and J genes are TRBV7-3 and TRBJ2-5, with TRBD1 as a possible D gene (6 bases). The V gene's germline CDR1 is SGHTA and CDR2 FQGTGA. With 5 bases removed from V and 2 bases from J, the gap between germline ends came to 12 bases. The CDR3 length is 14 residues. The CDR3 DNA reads TGTGCCAGCAGCAAGGGTAGGGGGCAAGAGACCCAGTACTTC. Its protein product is CASSKGRGQETQYF.

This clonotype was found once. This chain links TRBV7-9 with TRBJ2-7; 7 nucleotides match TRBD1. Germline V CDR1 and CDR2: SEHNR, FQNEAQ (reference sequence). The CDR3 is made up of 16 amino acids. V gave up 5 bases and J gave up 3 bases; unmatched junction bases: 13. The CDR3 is CASSGNTGDLRYEQYF. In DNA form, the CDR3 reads TGTGCCAGCAGCGGAAATACAGGGGATCTCCGCTACGAGCAGTACTTC.